This T cell receptor (beta chain) came from a study of T-cell reconstitution after alpha-beta-depleted transplantation in children (dated by TCRdb to the mid-2010s). About the full investigation: Using TCR repertoire profiling, the study followed T-cell immune reconstitution in a quantitative way in children after TCRalphabeta/CD19-depleted allogeneic hematopoietic cell transplantation.

Libraries were prepared through PCR. Sequencer: Illumina HiSeq 2500. Molecular barcoding was employed in the preparation of TCR libraries, with unique molecular identifiers being used to normalize TCRbeta repertoire quantification. TCRdb trimmed the raw reads at Q25, called clones with MiXCR and kept productive beta chains. Each CDR3 protein appears once, grouped with its most common genes and DNA. Counted in this sample were 640,000 or so distinct CDR3 sequences; over 15% of them appeared once. The top ten clonotypes cover around 0.96% of the sample. This clonotype was observed many times. Its recognized antigen is unknown. No clone much larger than this one lies a single base away; base qualities are absent. Between the V and J ends, shortened by 3 bases and 3 bases respectively, the junction contains 12 bases. CDR1 DFQATT and CDR2 SNEGSKA are derived from the germline V gene (reference sequence). Counted from cysteine to phenylalanine, this CDR3 has 14 amino acids. Only the CDR3 portion is preserved as DNA: 42 bases, with reading frame beginning at the first base.

Recombination joined TRBV20-1 with TRBJ2-1; there is no confident call for the D gene. This clonotype originated in a human donor who donated a stem cell graft to a child with acute myeloid leukemia. Specimen: PBMCs from the stem cell graft donor, collected from the stem cell graft. The DNA sequence is TGCAGTGCTAGGGCTTGGCGGTACTACAATGAGCAGTTCTTC. Translated, this gives CSARAWRYYNEQFF.